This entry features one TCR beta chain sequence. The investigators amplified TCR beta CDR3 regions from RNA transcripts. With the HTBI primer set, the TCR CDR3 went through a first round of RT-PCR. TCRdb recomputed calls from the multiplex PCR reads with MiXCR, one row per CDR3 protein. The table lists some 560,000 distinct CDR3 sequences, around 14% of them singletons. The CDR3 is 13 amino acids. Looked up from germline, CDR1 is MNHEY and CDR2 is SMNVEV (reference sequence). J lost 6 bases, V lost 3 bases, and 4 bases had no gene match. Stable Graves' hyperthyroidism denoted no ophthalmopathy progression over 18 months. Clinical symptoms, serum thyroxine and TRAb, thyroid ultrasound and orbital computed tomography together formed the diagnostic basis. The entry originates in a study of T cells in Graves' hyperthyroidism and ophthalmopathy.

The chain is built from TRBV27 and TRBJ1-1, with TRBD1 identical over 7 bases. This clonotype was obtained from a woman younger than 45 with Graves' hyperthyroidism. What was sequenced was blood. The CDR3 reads CASSLAGGSEAFF. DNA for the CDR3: TGTGCCAGCAGTTTGGCAGGGGGTTCTGAAGCTTTCTTT.